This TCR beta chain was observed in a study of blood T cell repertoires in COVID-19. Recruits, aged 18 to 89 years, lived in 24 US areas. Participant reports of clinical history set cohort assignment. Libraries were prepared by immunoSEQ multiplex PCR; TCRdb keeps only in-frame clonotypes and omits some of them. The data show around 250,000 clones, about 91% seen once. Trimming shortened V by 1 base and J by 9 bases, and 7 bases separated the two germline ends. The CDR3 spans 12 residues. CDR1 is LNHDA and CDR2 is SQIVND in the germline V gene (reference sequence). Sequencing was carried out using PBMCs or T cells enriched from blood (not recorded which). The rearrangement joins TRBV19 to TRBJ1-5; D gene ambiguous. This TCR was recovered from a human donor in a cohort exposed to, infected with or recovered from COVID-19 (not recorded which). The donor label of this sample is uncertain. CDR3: CASSIGGAPQHF. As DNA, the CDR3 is TGTGCCAGTAGTATAGGAGGAGCGCCCCAGCATTTT.